Below, one T cell receptor beta chain is given with its context. Its cognate antigen is unknown. This CDR3 has 19 residues. Trimming at V came to 3 bases and at J to 2 bases, leaving 11 bases not matched to a gene. The germline V gene encodes CDR1 LNHDA and CDR2 SQIVND (reference sequence). The PCR used 60 Vbeta and 13 Jbeta primers. This table comes from immunoSEQ multiplex PCR, and its TCRdb copy is limited to in-frame clones, with some not included. The sample contains some 80,000 clones, approximately 67% of which appear only once. This sample is drawn from a study of cytomegalovirus exposure and HLA in healthy donors. Background on the study: Roughly 80% of around 400 genotyped donors fell in the Caucasian-associated ancestry cluster. Study-wide findings and caveats: Per published accounts, TCR beta sequences correctly predicted the HLA-A and HLA-B alleles of most subjects. Within an earlier analysis, most TCR beta V segments proved productive either about 87% or about 30% of the time.

The specimen was PBMCs. The genes are TRBV19 and TRBJ2-1, with TRBD2 matching 12 bases. The TCR was taken from a male donor in good health and CMV-seropositive. CDR3 DNA: TGTGCCAGTAGTATTCCCGCTAGCGGGAGGGCCGGTGCCTACAATGAGCAGTTCTTC. Protein sequence: CASSIPASGRAGAYNEQFF. The variable domain in full, completed from reference TRBV19 and TRBJ2-1, reads DGGITQSPKYLFRKEGQNVTLSCEQNLNHDAMYWYRQDPGQGLRLIYYSQIVNDFQKGDIAEGYSVSREKKESFPLTVTSAQKNPTAFYLCASSIPASGRAGAYNEQFFGPGTRLTVL.